This entry features one T cell receptor beta chain sequence. The TCR beta repertoire was assessed by survey-level immunoSEQ sequencing. Sequenced by immunoSEQ multiplex PCR; TCRdb stores in-frame clones only, minus some. The sample contains 45,000 to 55,000 clones, 85% to 95% of which appear only once. The sequence derives from a man aged 40-49 years with rheumatoid arthritis. Source material: PBMCs.

The CDR3 DNA reads TGTGCCAGCAGCTTAGCGGGGAACACTGAAGCTTTCTTT. This sequence encodes CASSLAGNTEAFF. J is TRBJ1-1 and V is TRBV7-3; D gene uncertain. This CDR3 is built from 13 residues. The V end was cut by 2 bases, the J end by 1 base, with 5 bases between. CDR1 and CDR2 (germline): SGHTA, FQGTGA.